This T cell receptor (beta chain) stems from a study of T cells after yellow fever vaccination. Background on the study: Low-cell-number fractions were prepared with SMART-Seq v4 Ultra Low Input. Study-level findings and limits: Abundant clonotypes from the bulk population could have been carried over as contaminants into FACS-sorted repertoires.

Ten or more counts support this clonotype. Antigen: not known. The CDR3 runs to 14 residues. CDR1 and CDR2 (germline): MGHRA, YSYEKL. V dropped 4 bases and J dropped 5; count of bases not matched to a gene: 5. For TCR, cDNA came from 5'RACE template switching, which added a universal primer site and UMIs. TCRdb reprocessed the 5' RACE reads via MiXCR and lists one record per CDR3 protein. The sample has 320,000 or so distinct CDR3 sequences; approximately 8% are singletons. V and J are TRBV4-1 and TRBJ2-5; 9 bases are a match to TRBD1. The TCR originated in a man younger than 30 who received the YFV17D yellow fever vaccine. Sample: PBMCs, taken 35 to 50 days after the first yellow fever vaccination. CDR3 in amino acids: CASSRDREMETQYF. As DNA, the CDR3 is TGCGCCAGCAGCCGGGACAGGGAGATGGAGACCCAGTACTTC.